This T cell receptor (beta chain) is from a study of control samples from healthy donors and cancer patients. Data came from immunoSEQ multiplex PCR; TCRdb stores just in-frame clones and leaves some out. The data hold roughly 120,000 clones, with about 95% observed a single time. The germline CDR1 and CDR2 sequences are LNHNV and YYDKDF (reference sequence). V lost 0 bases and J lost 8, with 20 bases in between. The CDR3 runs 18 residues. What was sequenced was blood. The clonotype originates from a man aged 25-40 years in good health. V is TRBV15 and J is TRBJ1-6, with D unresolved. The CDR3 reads CATSRDEGGFILYSPLHF. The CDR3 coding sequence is TGTGCCACCAGCAGAGATGAGGGCGGGTTTATCCTCTATTCACCCCTCCACTTT.